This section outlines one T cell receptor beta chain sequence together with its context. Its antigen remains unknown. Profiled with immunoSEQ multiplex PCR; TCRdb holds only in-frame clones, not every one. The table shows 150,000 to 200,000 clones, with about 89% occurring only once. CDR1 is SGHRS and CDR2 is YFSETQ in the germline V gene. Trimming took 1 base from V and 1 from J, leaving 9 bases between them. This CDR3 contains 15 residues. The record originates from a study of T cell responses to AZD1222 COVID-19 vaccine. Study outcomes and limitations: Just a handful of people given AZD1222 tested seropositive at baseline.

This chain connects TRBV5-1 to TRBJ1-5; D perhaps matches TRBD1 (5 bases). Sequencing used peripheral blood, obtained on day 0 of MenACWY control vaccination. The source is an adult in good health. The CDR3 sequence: CASSLQGGSNQPQHF. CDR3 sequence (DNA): TGCGCCAGCAGCTTGCAGGGTGGCAGCAATCAGCCCCAGCATTTT.